The next 32 T cell receptor beta chains were all read from a single sample in a study of T-cell reconstitution after alpha-beta-depleted transplantation in children. Unique molecular identifiers tagged the TCRbeta library. TCRdb fed the PCR reads into MiXCR, producing one record per CDR3 protein. Of around 130,000 distinct CDR3 sequences in the sample, around a tenth were seen once. The sample here was PBMCs, mostly from graft donor cells, taken 180 days after TCRalphabeta/CD19-depleted stem cell transplant. The receptor source for this set is a girl under three years old who had a stem cell transplant for combined immunodeficiency, so the T cells may come from the graft donor.

This clonotype was recorded many times. The rearrangement uses TRBV10-3 and TRBJ2-7, with TRBD1 matching over 7 bases. Germline V gene sequence: CDR1 ENHRY, CDR2 SYGVKD. The CDR3 loop spans 14 amino acids. After removal of 6 bases from V and 2 bases from J, the junction contained 7 bases not matched to a gene. The CDR3 bases are TGTGCCATCAGAGACAGGGCAGGACCCTACGAGCAGTACTTC. Encoded protein: CAIRDRAGPYEQYF.

This chain connects TRBV5-1 to TRBJ1-5, with 8 bases that match TRBD1. Looked up from germline, CDR1 is SGHRS and CDR2 is YFSETQ. This CDR3 region has 15 residues. Unmatched junction bases numbered 3, after V lost 0 bases and J lost 4 bases. In DNA, the CDR3 is TGCGCCAGCAGCTTGGGGGACAGGAGTAATCAGCCCCAGCATTTT. Amino acid sequence: CASSLGDRSNQPQHF.

This clonotype was recorded a few times. This chain uses TRBV12-3 or TRBV12-4 with TRBJ2-3, with unresolved D. The CDR3 is 14 amino acids. V shed 6 bases and J shed 0 bases, with 10 bases lying between them. CDR3 coding DNA: TGTGCCAGCAGACCAGATTACAGCACAGATACGCAGTATTTT. Encoded protein: CASRPDYSTDTQYF.

V gene TRBV4-3 combines with J gene TRBJ2-7; the D gene could be TRBD1 or TRBD2 (5 bases each). Trimming took off 0 bases at V and 8 bases at J, with 5 bases between the two ends. Per germline, CDR1 LGHNA and CDR2 YSLEER. This CDR3 is 11 amino acids long. CDR3 residues: CASSQEGQQYF. The DNA for the CDR3 is TGCGCCAGCAGCCAAGAGGGACAGCAGTACTTC.

A few counts support this clonotype. CDR3 nucleotide sequence: TGCAGCGTTGGACTAGCGGACGCCTACGAGCAGTACTTC. Protein product: CSVGLADAYEQYF. The genes are TRBV29-1 and TRBJ2-7, with TRBD2 matching 9 bases. Looked up from germline, CDR1 is SQVTM and CDR2 is ANQGSEA. Losses at the gene ends were 4 bases for V and 2 bases for J; bases not matched to a gene: 3. The CDR3 consists of 13 residues.

This chain links TRBV5-6 with TRBJ2-1, with 7 positions matching TRBD1. Per the germline V gene, CDR1 is SGHDT and CDR2 is YYEEEE. This CDR3 region has 16 residues. The ends lost 3 bases at V and 3 bases at J; junction bases unmatched: 9. The CDR3 DNA reads TGTGCCAGCAGCTCAGCCGGGACAGAGCACTACAATGAGCAGTTCTTC. Amino acid sequence: CASSSAGTEHYNEQFF.

This clonotype has ten or more counts. The V call is TRBV12-3 or TRBV12-4, the J call TRBJ2-3; TRBD1 or TRBD2 may be the D gene (5 bases each). CDR3 length: 13 residues. The ends were cut back, 6 bases at V and 0 bases at J, with 7 bases in the middle. The CDR3 loop is CASRGTSTDTQYF. CDR3 bases: TGTGCCAGCAGGGGGACGAGCACAGATACGCAGTATTTT.

This clonotype has only a few counts. The J gene is TRBJ2-1, the V gene TRBV18, with D unresolved. The CDR3 totals 13 residues. CDR1 and CDR2 from the germline V gene are KGHSH and LQKENI. Trimming shortened V by 0 bases and J by 7 bases, and 7 bases separated the two germline ends. The CDR3 sequence is CASSPPRSNEQFF. CDR3 DNA sequence: TGTGCCAGCTCACCACCAAGATCTAATGAGCAGTTCTTC.

This clonotype was seen only a few times. The chain has TRBV12-3 or TRBV12-4 and TRBJ1-1; D is unresolved. Deletions cut 6 bases from V and 1 base from J, with 6 bases between. The CDR3 totals 12 residues. This CDR3 is CASRDGNTEAFF. The CDR3 DNA sequence: TGTGCCAGCAGGGACGGGAACACTGAAGCTTTCTTT.

This clonotype was picked up a small number of times. The gene calls are TRBV20-1 and TRBJ1-2; possibly TRBD1 for D (6 bases). Trimming pared 6 bases from V and 7 bases from J, leaving 21 bases between. CDR3 length: 14 residues. Looked up from germline, CDR1 is DFQATT and CDR2 is SNEGSKA (reference sequence). The CDR3 sequence is CSATNHRESPGYTF. The CDR3 DNA sequence: TGCAGTGCGACCAATCACAGGGAGTCTCCTGGCTACACCTTC.

This clonotype was detected a few times. The gene calls are TRBV29-1 and TRBJ2-3; 8 positions agree with TRBD1. The CDR3 runs 15 residues. Trimming cost V 2 bases and J 5 bases; bases outside gene matches: 9. Per germline, CDR1 SQVTM and CDR2 ANQGSEA. The CDR3, as DNA: TGCAGCGTTGAAAACGACAGGGGTTGGGAAGATACGCAGTATTTT. Encoded protein: CSVENDRGWEDTQYF.

This chain connects TRBV6-1 to TRBJ2-3; 8 bases are a match to TRBD2. Looked up from germline, CDR1 is MNHNS and CDR2 is SASEGT. There are 13 residues in the CDR3. After removal of 6 bases from V and 1 base from J, the junction contained 0 bases not matched to a gene. The CDR3 DNA sequence: TGTGCCAGCAGGCGGGGGGGCACAGATACGCAGTATTTT. It encodes CASRRGGTDTQYF.

This clonotype occurred a few times. The chain has TRBV9 and TRBJ1-5, with 7 bases lining up with TRBD1. V shed 3 bases and J 0 bases; nucleotides not matched to a gene: 3. The CDR3 runs 15 residues. CDR1 is SGDLS and CDR2 is YYNGEE in the germline V gene. This CDR3 reads CASSATGSSNQPQHF. DNA for the CDR3: TGTGCCAGCAGCGCGACAGGGTCTAGCAATCAGCCCCAGCATTTT.

This clonotype occurred a few times. The chain joins TRBV12-3 or TRBV12-4 to TRBJ1-2, with TRBD1 as a possible D gene (6 bases). The CDR3 has 13 amino acids. Trimming stripped 5 bases from V and 5 bases from J, with 12 bases between. The CDR3 here is CASSQDRMYGYTF. The CDR3 DNA reads TGTGCCAGCAGTCAAGACAGGATGTATGGCTACACCTTC.

The J gene is TRBJ1-1, the V gene TRBV29-1; D is ambiguous. This CDR3 comprises 12 residues. Germline values: CDR1 SQVTM, CDR2 ANQGSEA. Deletions cut 7 bases from V and 1 base from J, with 10 bases between. CDR3 sequence reads: CSGGRRNTEAFF. The CDR3 region has the DNA TGCAGCGGAGGAAGGCGGAACACTGAAGCTTTCTTT.

The chain combines TRBV20-1 with TRBJ2-5, with a weak D call TRBD1 (8 bases). The CDR3 contains 12 residues. Germline V gives CDR1 DFQATT, CDR2 SNEGSKA (reference sequence). V shed 5 bases and J shed 7 bases, with 14 bases lying between them. DNA for the CDR3: TGCAGTGCTCCACAGGGGGGGACGACCCAGTACTTC. Translated, it gives CSAPQGGTTQYF.

The V call is TRBV5-1, the J call TRBJ1-2; TRBD1 agrees at 7 bases. Germline V gene data show CDR1 as SGHRS and CDR2 as YFSETQ. The CDR3 spans 15 residues. V was clipped by 0 bases and J by 2 bases; unmatched bases: 4. The chain's CDR3 is CASSLGTGDNYGYTF. DNA of the CDR3: TGCGCCAGCAGCTTGGGGACAGGCGACAACTATGGCTACACCTTC. Combining the CDR3 with reference TRBV5-1 and TRBJ1-2 gives the whole variable domain KAGVTQTPRYLIKTRGQQVTLSCSPISGHRSVSWYQQTPGQGLQFLFEYFSETQRNKGNFPGRFSGRQFSNSRSEMNVSTLELGDSALYLCASSLGTGDNYGYTFGSGTRLTVV.

A few counts support this clonotype. V is TRBV20-1 and J is TRBJ2-7; weak D call: TRBD1 (5 bases). The V end lost 6 bases, the J end lost 4 bases, and 13 bases lay between the germline ends. The CDR3 spans 12 residues. Looked up from germline, CDR1 is DFQATT and CDR2 is SNEGSKA (reference sequence). DNA for the CDR3: TGCAGTGCGAGGAAGTCAGGGTACGAGCAGTACTTC. Translated: CSARKSGYEQYF.

The gene calls are TRBV20-1 and TRBJ2-1; either TRBD1 or TRBD2 may fit D (5 bases each). V lost 0 bases and J 7 bases, leaving 28 bases between the germline ends. This CDR3 contains 19 residues. Germline CDR1 is DFQATT and CDR2 is SNEGSKA (reference sequence). CDR3 protein: CSARDYSGNSGTYANEQFF. The CDR3 coding sequence is TGCAGTGCTAGAGATTACTCAGGGAACAGCGGAACCTACGCGAATGAGCAGTTCTTC.

In its sample, this clonotype was seen a few times. The chain links TRBV25-1 to TRBJ1-6, with D tentatively TRBD1 (5 bases). The germline gives CDR1 MGHDK, CDR2 SYGVNS. The CDR3 loop spans 14 amino acids. Trimming cost V 3 bases and J 8 bases, with 11 bases left between them. This chain's CDR3 is CASSEGRVDSPLHF. Here the CDR3 DNA reads TGTGCCAGCAGTGAGGGCAGGGTAGATTCACCCCTCCACTTT.

The genes are TRBV14 and TRBJ2-6, with D possibly being TRBD1 or TRBD2 (5 bases each). The germline CDR1 and CDR2 sequences are SGHDN and FVKESK. Deletions cut 3 bases from V and 4 bases from J, with 19 bases between. This CDR3 has 18 amino acids. CDR3 bases: TGTGCCAGCAGCCAGAGGGGCAGGCTAAGGACGGGGGCCAACGTCCTGACTTTC. Protein: CASSQRGRLRTGANVLTF.

The genes are TRBV20-1 and TRBJ2-5, with D unresolved. V was shortened by 1 base and J by 0 bases, with 15 bases between the two germline ends. Germline V gene data show CDR1 as DFQATT and CDR2 as SNEGSKA (reference sequence). The CDR3 consists of 16 residues. The CDR3, as DNA: TGCAGTGCTAGAGTGGATGCCGATTGGTACCAAGAGACCCAGTACTTC. Translated, it gives CSARVDADWYQETQYF.

This chain uses TRBV5-1 with TRBJ2-7; 8 nucleotides match TRBD1. The germline gives CDR1 SGHRS, CDR2 YFSETQ. The junction had 4 bases not matched to a gene; V was cut back by 5 bases and J by 6 bases. The CDR3 runs 12 residues. In DNA form, the CDR3 reads TGCGCCAGCAGAAGGACAGGGACCGAGCAGTACTTC. This translates into CASRRTGTEQYF.

This clonotype was observed once. Being one base from a much bigger clone, this may be a read error. V gene TRBV5-6 combines with J gene TRBJ1-4; D ambiguous. The germline gives CDR1 SGHDT, CDR2 YYEEEE. The CDR3 is made up of 13 amino acids. The CDR3 coding sequence is TGTCCCAGCAGCGAAGCCCCTTTGGGGAAACTGTTTTTT. Amino acids: CPSSEAPLGKLFF.

This clonotype has more than one count but fewer than ten. The gene calls are TRBV10-3 and TRBJ1-2; no clear D. This CDR3 is built from 14 residues. CDR1 is ENHRY, CDR2 SYGVKD, per germline. Deletions cut 3 bases from V and 2 bases from J, with 10 bases between. As DNA, the CDR3 is TGTGCCATCAGTGAAGTGGGAGGGAACTATGGCTACACCTTC. Protein sequence: CAISEVGGNYGYTF.

The sample holds a few counts of this clonotype. The DNA for the CDR3 is TGTGCCAGCTCACCACGGACAAAAATACAGGGTTCCACCGGGGAGCTGTTTTTT. This encodes CASSPRTKIQGSTGELFF. This chain joins TRBV18 and TRBJ2-2; D is perhaps TRBD1 (6 bases). CDR3 length: 18 amino acids. The V end was cut by 1 base, the J end by 4 bases, with 19 bases between. Germline CDR1 and CDR2: KGHSH and LQKENI.

A few counts support this clonotype. The chain combines TRBV29-1 with TRBJ1-3, with a possible D match to TRBD1 (5 bases). Trimming shortened V by 5 bases and J by 0 bases, and 8 bases separated the two germline ends. Germline-derived CDR1 and CDR2 are SQVTM and ANQGSEA. The CDR3 has 13 residues. DNA of the CDR3: TGCAGCGTTCGGGGGAACTCTGGAAACACCATATATTTT. This gives the protein CSVRGNSGNTIYF. Filled out from reference TRBV29-1 and TRBJ1-3, the complete variable domain reads SAVISQKPSRDICQRGTSLTIQCQVDSQVTMMFWYRQQPGQSLTLIATANQGSEATYESGFVIDKFPISRPNLTFSTLTVSNMSPEDSSIYLCSVRGNSGNTIYFGEGSWLTVV.

The CDR3 DNA sequence: TGTGCCACCAGTGAACCGCGGGACCCCTACAATGAGCAGTTCTTC. Protein sequence: CATSEPRDPYNEQFF. The chain couples TRBV24-1 to TRBJ2-1; tentative D call: TRBD2 (6 bases). The ends were cut back, 4 bases at V and 2 bases at J, with 11 bases in the middle. CDR1 KGHDR and CDR2 SFDVKD come from the germline V gene. The CDR3 has 15 amino acids.

This clonotype was seen more than once but under ten times. The chain is built from TRBV5-4 and TRBJ1-2; D ambiguous. V dropped 0 bases and J dropped 2 bases, with 8 bases sitting between them. Germline V gives CDR1 SGHNT, CDR2 YYREEE (reference sequence). This CDR3 region has 14 residues. CDR3 region: CASSLVSVNYGYTF. The DNA of the CDR3 is TGTGCCAGCAGCTTGGTGTCCGTGAACTATGGCTACACCTTC.

J is TRBJ2-1 and V is TRBV6-5; no firm D call. From germline, CDR1 is MNHEY and CDR2 SVGAGI. Trimming cost V 2 bases and J 2 bases, with 10 bases left between them. The CDR3 has 15 residues. The CDR3 DNA reads TGTGCCAGCAGTTACGTGGGCCTTACCTACAATGAGCAGTTCTTC. It yields the protein CASSYVGLTYNEQFF.

This clonotype has just a few counts. This sequence joins TRBV5-1 and TRBJ2-1; possible D gene TRBD2, 5 bases. CDR1 and CDR2 from the germline V gene are SGHRS and YFSETQ. This CDR3 region has 13 residues. V was cut by 3 bases and J by 7 bases, with 11 bases left in between. The CDR3, as DNA: TGCGCCAGCAGCTCGGATAGCGCGAATGAGCAGTTCTTC. Amino acid sequence: CASSSDSANEQFF.

The chain joins TRBV15 to TRBJ1-1; D call uncertain. The V gene lost 0 bases and the J gene lost 7 bases, with 12 bases spanning the gap. CDR1 is LNHNV, CDR2 YYDKDF, per germline (reference sequence). The CDR3 is 14 amino acids. The CDR3 protein is CATSRDRGLVEAFF. As DNA, the CDR3 is TGTGCCACCAGCAGAGATCGAGGCCTAGTTGAAGCTTTCTTT.